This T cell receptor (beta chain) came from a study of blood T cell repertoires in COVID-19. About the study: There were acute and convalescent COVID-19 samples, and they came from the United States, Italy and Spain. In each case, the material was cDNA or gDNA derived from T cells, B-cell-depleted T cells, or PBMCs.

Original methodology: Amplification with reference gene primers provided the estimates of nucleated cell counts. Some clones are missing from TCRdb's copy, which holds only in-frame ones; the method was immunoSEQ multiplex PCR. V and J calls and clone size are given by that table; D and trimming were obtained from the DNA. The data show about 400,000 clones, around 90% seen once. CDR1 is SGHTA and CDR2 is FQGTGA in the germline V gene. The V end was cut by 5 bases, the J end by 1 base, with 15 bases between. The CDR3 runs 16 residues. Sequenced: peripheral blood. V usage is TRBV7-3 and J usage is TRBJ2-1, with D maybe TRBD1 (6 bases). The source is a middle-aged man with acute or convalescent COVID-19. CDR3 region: CASSPQGVHSYNEQFF. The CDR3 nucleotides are TGTGCCAGCAGCCCACAGGGAGTTCATTCCTACAATGAGCAGTTCTTC. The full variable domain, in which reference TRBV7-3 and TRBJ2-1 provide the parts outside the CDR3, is GAGVSQTPSNKVTEKGKYVELRCDPISGHTALYWYRQSLGQGPEFLIYFQGTGAADDSGLPNDRFFAVRPEGSVSTLKIQRTERGDSAVYLCASSPQGVHSYNEQFFGPGTRLTVL.